What follows are 13 T cell receptor beta chains derived from one specimen sequenced in a study of beta chain features in type 1 diabetes. No antigen has been assigned to these receptors. All of the isolated RNA was reverse transcribed, so expressed TCRB transcripts were sequenced. The repertoire was sequenced with immunoSEQ multiplex PCR; TCRdb's copy has only in-frame clones and lacks some. Here the sample spans some 270,000 clones, 11% being singletons. Whole-study results and caveats: Among all four CD4+ subsets, Type 1 diabetes patients had TCRB CDR3s that were moderately but significantly shorter.

Sequenced sample: naive CD4+ T cells from blood. These receptors came from a man between 25 and 39 years old with type 1 diabetes.

This clone turned up a few times. The chain carries TRBV9 and TRBJ2-3, with a possible D match to TRBD1 (6 bases). Trimming removed 5 bases from V and 3 bases from J, with 25 bases in between. Germline CDR1 is SGDLS and CDR2 is YYNGEE. The length of the CDR3 is 18 residues. The CDR3 loop is CASSETSQGARETDTQYF. The CDR3 DNA reads TGTGCCAGCAGTGAGACCTCACAGGGTGCAAGGGAGACAGATACGCAGTATTTT. Variable domain in full (rest from reference TRBV9 and TRBJ2-3): DSGVTQTPKHLITATGQRVTLRCSPRSGDLSVYWYQQSLDQGLQFLIQYYNGEERAKGNILERFSAQQFPDLHSELNLSSLELGDSALYFCASSETSQGARETDTQYFGPGTRLTVL.

The V gene is TRBV7-9, the J gene TRBJ2-1, with D unresolved. The CDR3 contains 14 residues. Trimming took 5 bases from V and 6 from J, leaving 14 bases between them. Germline V gene sequence: CDR1 SEHNR, CDR2 FQNEAQ (reference sequence). The CDR3 sequence: CASSLREVFNEQFF. The CDR3 nucleotides are TGTGCCAGCAGCCTTCGTGAGGTGTTCAATGAGCAGTTCTTC.

This clone was observed a handful of times. The V and J genes are TRBV10-3 and TRBJ2-7; D possibly corresponds to TRBD2 (6 bases). Germline loops: CDR1 ENHRY, CDR2 SYGVKD. There are 16 residues in the CDR3. Trimming stripped 5 bases from V and 0 bases from J, with 17 bases between. This CDR3 is CAISPSVAASSYEQYF. CDR3 sequence (DNA): TGTGCCATCAGTCCGTCGGTAGCGGCTAGCTCCTACGAGCAGTACTTC.

This clone showed up just a few times. The chain has TRBV5-1 and TRBJ2-7; 8 bases are a match to TRBD1. CDR1 SGHRS and CDR2 YFSETQ come from the germline V gene. The CDR3 is made up of 15 amino acids. J gave up 2 bases and V 0 bases, and 4 bases lay outside the gene matches. The CDR3 reads CASSLEGRGPYEQYF. The CDR3 DNA sequence: TGCGCCAGCAGCTTGGAGGGCAGGGGGCCCTACGAGCAGTACTTC.

The sample holds a few counts of this clone. V is TRBV4-3 and J is TRBJ2-6; 7 bases line up with TRBD2. Germline CDR1 and CDR2: LGHNA and YSLEER. The V segment lost 5 bases and the J segment 2 bases; nucleotides outside the gene matches: 3. The CDR3 totals 15 residues. The CDR3 reads CASSYLAAGANVLTF. As DNA, the CDR3 is TGCGCCAGCAGCTACCTAGCGGCTGGGGCCAACGTCCTGACTTTC.

CDR3 sequence reads: CASSLGPNTDTQYF. In nucleotides, the CDR3 is TGTGCCAGCAGTTTGGGGCCCAACACAGATACGCAGTATTTT. The chain combines TRBV28 with TRBJ2-3; maybe TRBD1 (5 bases). The germline V and J ends were trimmed by 3 bases and 2 bases, with 9 bases remaining between them. Germline lookup yields CDR1 MDHEN and CDR2 SYDVKM. This CDR3 has 14 amino acids.

This rearrangement joins TRBV5-1 to TRBJ2-3, with TRBD2 as a possible D gene (5 bases). CDR1 is SGHRS and CDR2 is YFSETQ in the germline V gene. V lost 1 base and J 7 bases, leaving 13 bases between the germline ends. This CDR3 is built from 14 residues. The CDR3, as DNA: TGCGCCAGCAGCTTGACCCCACTAGACAATACGCAGTATTTT. The encoded protein is CASSLTPLDNTQYF.

The chain couples TRBV6-4 to TRBJ2-2; the match to TRBD1 covers 7 bases. The ends lost 6 bases at V and 6 bases at J; junction bases unmatched: 7. The CDR3 loop spans 14 amino acids. CDR1 and CDR2 (germline): MRHNA, SNTAGT. The CDR3 DNA follows: TGTGCCAGCAGCAGACAGGGAAGTTCCGGGGAGCTGTTTTTT. This gives the protein CASSRQGSSGELFF.

Here the CDR3 DNA reads TGTGCCAGTAGTATGAGGGCGATCTCCTACAATGAGCAGTTCTTC. Its protein is CASSMRAISYNEQFF. The chain carries TRBV19 and TRBJ2-1, with a possible D match to TRBD2 (5 bases). The CDR3 covers 15 residues. The germline CDR1 and CDR2 sequences are LNHDA and SQIVND (reference sequence). V was pared by 3 bases and J by 0 bases, with 9 bases between.

This clone was seen more than once but under ten times. This chain's CDR3 is CASSSGQGITQFF. CDR3 coding DNA: TGTGCCAGTAGTTCGGGACAGGGGATTACGCAGTTCTTC. The genes are TRBV19 and TRBJ2-1; 10 bases are a match to TRBD1. Germline CDR1 reads LNHDA; CDR2 reads SQIVND (reference sequence). The V gene end was trimmed by 5 bases and the J gene end by 12 bases; junction bases not matched to a gene: 7. The CDR3 spans 13 residues.

V gene TRBV6-1 combines with J gene TRBJ1-5; D possibly corresponds to TRBD1 (5 bases). The germline V gene has CDR1 MNHNS and CDR2 SASEGT. The CDR3 is 13 residues long. V shed 4 bases and J shed 6 bases, with 10 bases lying between them. CDR3 region: CASSGEGRQPQHF. CDR3 DNA sequence: TGTGCCAGCAGTGGGGAGGGGCGTCAGCCCCAGCATTTT.

The gene calls are TRBV2 and TRBJ1-1; D is unresolved. Trimming pared 11 bases from V and 1 base from J, leaving 14 bases between. Per germline, CDR1 SNHLY and CDR2 FYNNEI. There are 13 residues in the CDR3. DNA of the CDR3: TGTGCCGGGAGATTACAGAAGAACACTGAAGCTTTCTTT. Translated: CAGRLQKNTEAFF.

V is TRBV18 and J is TRBJ2-7, with a possible D match to TRBD1 (6 bases). This CDR3 comprises 15 residues. Germline CDR1 is KGHSH and CDR2 is LQKENI. The germline V and J ends were trimmed by 3 bases and 2 bases, with 14 bases remaining between them. The CDR3 sequence: CASSPDRSKAYEQYF. The CDR3 DNA follows: TGTGCCAGCTCACCTGACAGGTCCAAGGCCTACGAGCAGTACTTC.